The present T cell receptor beta chain was sequenced within a study of Ad26.COV2.S vaccination and SARS-CoV-2 variants. Study context: The trial was COV1001 and the donor's arm was Ad26.COV2.S. Overall study findings and caveats: The TCR breadth and depth analyses may have understated or missed part of the total T cell responses.

Of note for this clone: Its antigen remains unidentified.

Trimming removed 4 bases from V and 0 bases from J, with 15 bases in between. There are 17 residues in the CDR3. The germline CDR1 and CDR2 sequences are PRHDT and FYEKMQ (reference sequence). As for treatment: some 19 received Ad26.COV2.S at low or high dose, single or two shots; about 5 received placebo; per-sample allocation not given. Specimen acquisition occurred on day 63 following the initial vaccine or placebo injection. Clones were read by immunoSEQ multiplex PCR, and TCRdb kept only the in-frame ones, dropping some. The sample shows 350,000 to 450,000 clones, roughly 85% of them seen only once.

The gene calls are TRBV13 and TRBJ1-4; the D gene is possibly TRBD1 (5 bases). The TCR sequence derives from a person aged 18 to 59 who received the Ad26.COV2.S COVID-19 vaccine or a placebo. The input for sequencing was peripheral blood, taken in a trial of Ad26.COV2.S vaccine versus placebo. The CDR3 DNA reads TGTGCCAGCAGCTCCGGACATATTCAGGCAACTAATGAAAAACTGTTTTTT. This encodes CASSSGHIQATNEKLFF.